This T cell receptor (beta chain) was retrieved from a study of T cell changes during pregnancy in multiple sclerosis. Libraries were prepared by immunoSEQ multiplex PCR; TCRdb keeps only in-frame clonotypes and omits some of them. The sample comprises tens of thousands of clones, approximately 94% of which are singletons, and approximately 0.84% rests with the top ten. The J segment lost 6 bases and the V segment lost 8 bases, leaving 4 bases of the junction unmatched. Germline CDR1 and CDR2: SNHLY and FYNNEI. The CDR3 is made up of 12 amino acids. Sequencing was performed on peripheral blood, taken in the third trimester of pregnancy. The TCR comes from a female donor with multiple sclerosis, enrolled in a pregnancy study. V is TRBV2 and J is TRBJ2-5; TRBD2 matches at 9 bases. CDR3 sequence reads: CASGLAGQTQYF. CDR3 in DNA: TGTGCCAGCGGGCTAGCGGGGCAGACCCAGTACTTC.